This record covers a single T cell receptor (beta chain). Its antigen is currently unknown. The data originate from a study of long-term antiretroviral therapy in people with HIV. Samples were assayed with immunoSEQ v3.0 at survey level. The sequencing target was 40,000-50,000 T-cell genomes per sample. Clones were read by immunoSEQ multiplex PCR, and TCRdb kept only the in-frame ones, dropping some. The table includes tens of thousands of clones, about 80% detected once. The CDR3 loop spans 15 amino acids. Germline CDR1 SGHVS, CDR2 FQNEAQ. V was pared by 2 bases and J by 3 bases, with 11 bases between. Study-wide results and caveats: It was not possible to obtain data on ART adherence, viral resistance or therapy changes.

The sample consisted of unsorted PBMCs, taken 0.8 years after starting antiretroviral therapy. This TCR came from a young woman with HIV. This chain links TRBV7-8 with TRBJ2-1; D perhaps matches TRBD2 (6 bases). The CDR3 loop reads CASSLSGANYNEQFF. The CDR3, as DNA: TGTGCCAGCAGCTTATCGGGAGCAAACTACAATGAGCAGTTCTTC.